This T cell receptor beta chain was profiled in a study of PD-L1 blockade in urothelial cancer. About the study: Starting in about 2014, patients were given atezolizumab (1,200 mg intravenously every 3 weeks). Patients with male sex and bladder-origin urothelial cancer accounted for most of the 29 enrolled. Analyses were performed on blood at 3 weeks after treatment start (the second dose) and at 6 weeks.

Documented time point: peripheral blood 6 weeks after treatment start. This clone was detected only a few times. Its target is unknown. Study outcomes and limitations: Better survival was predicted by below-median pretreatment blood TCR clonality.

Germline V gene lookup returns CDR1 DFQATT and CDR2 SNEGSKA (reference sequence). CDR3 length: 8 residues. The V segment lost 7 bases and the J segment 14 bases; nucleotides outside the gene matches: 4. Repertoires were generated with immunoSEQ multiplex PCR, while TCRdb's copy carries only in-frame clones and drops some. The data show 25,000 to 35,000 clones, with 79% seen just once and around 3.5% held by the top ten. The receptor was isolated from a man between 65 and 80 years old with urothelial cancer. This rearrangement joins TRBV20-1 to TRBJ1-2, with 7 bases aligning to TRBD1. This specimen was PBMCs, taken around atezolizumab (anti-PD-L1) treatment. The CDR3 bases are TGCAGTGTGGAGGGGGCAACCTTC. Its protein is CSVEGATF.